A single T cell receptor (beta chain) is shown here with its context. CDR1 is MNHEY and CDR2 is SMNVEV in the germline V gene (reference sequence). The CDR3 length is 18 residues. The trim removed 3 bases at V and 4 bases at J, leaving 11 bases unmatched. These data come from a study of blood T cell repertoires in COVID-19. Study-wide background: The analysed material was cDNA or gDNA that came from T cells, B-cell-depleted T cells, or PBMCs.

The study recruited people aged roughly 18 to 95 years across 24 US areas. Participants reported their clinical history, and cohort assignment relied on those reports. Method: immunoSEQ multiplex PCR; TCRdb's copy keeps in-frame clones and lacks some. The sample includes 400,000 or so clones, less than 95% of them seen just once. The source of this sequence is a man in his late teens or twenties who had recovered from COVID-19. The genes are TRBV27 and TRBJ2-6, with 8 bases aligning to TRBD1. The sample comprised PBMCs or T cells enriched from blood (not recorded which). The CDR3 spells CASSFSGQVITGANVLTF. The CDR3 DNA reads as TGTGCCAGCAGTTTCTCGGGACAGGTTATTACCGGGGCCAACGTCCTGACTTTC.